This T cell receptor beta chain was retrieved from a study of T cell responses to AZD1222 COVID-19 vaccine. Study results and limitations: Reportedly, close to half of spike-specific TCRs are directed against unmutated variant regions. Spike-specific TCR breadth and depth went up after people got two AZD1222 doses. Seropositive at baseline were only five or six AZD1222 recipients. No day 14 peak samples; only post-peak repertoires were characterized.

Sequencing was performed with immunoSEQ multiplex PCR; in TCRdb, only in-frame clones are kept and a portion is missing. The sample lists about 180,000 clones, roughly nine tenths occurring once. Germline V lookup: CDR1 MNHEY, CDR2 SMNVEV (reference sequence). This CDR3 has 13 residues. As for this clone: Its antigen is unidentified. The germline gene is not matched at one end of the junction; a read error may be the cause.

Here the sequenced sample was peripheral blood, taken on day 0 of AZD1222 vaccination. This receptor was identified in an adult in good health. V and J are TRBV27 and TRBJ1-1; D not resolved. CDR3 in amino acids: CASRFQTNTEAFF. The CDR3 DNA reads TGTGCCAGCCGTTTCCAAACGAACACTGAAGCTTTCTTT.